This entry lists 10 T cell receptor beta chains sequenced from one sample in a study of blood T cell repertoires in COVID-19. The data were produced by immunoSEQ multiplex PCR, yet TCRdb's version contains in-frame clones alone and is incomplete. The sample has approximately 180,000 clones; 88% are singletons. Sequenced sample: peripheral blood. The receptors derive from a man aged 35 to 55 with active or convalescent COVID-19.

The genes are TRBV11-2 and TRBJ1-3, with D possibly matching TRBD1 (5 bases). The CDR3 has 14 residues. Germline CDR1 is SGHAT and CDR2 is FQNNGV. V lost 4 bases and J lost 0, with 7 bases in between. CDR3 amino acids: CASSYDSSGNTIYF. The CDR3 region has the DNA TGTGCCAGCAGCTATGACAGCTCTGGAAACACCATATATTTT.

The rearrangement uses TRBV5-5 and TRBJ2-7; tentatively, D is TRBD1 (6 bases). CDR1 and CDR2 (germline): SGHKS, YYEKEE (reference sequence). This CDR3 comprises 14 residues. With 1 base removed from V and 3 bases from J, the gap between germline ends came to 11 bases. The CDR3 DNA follows: TGTGCCAGCAGCTTGAATTACAGGGACTACGAGCAGTACTTC. It codes for CASSLNYRDYEQYF.

The gene calls are TRBV18 and TRBJ2-1; TRBD2 is a possible D gene (5 bases). Per the germline V gene, CDR1 is KGHSH and CDR2 is LQKENI. This CDR3 contains 14 residues. V was cut by 6 bases and J by 4 bases, with 13 bases left in between. The DNA of the CDR3 is TGTGCCAGCTCCTACGCCTCGGGGTACAATGAGCAGTTCTTC. It specifies CASSYASGYNEQFF.

This chain uses TRBV28 with TRBJ1-2, with TRBD1 matching 12 bases. The length of the CDR3 is 19 residues. Per the germline V gene, CDR1 is MDHEN and CDR2 is SYDVKM. J gave up 3 bases and V 8 bases, and 19 bases lay outside the gene matches. The CDR3 sequence is CASWDRGRFRPSEDYGYTF. For the CDR3, the DNA is TGTGCCAGCTGGGACAGGGGGCGCTTTCGACCATCCGAAGACTATGGCTACACCTTC.

The chain has TRBV11-2 and TRBJ2-5, with D possibly TRBD1 on 6 matching bases. Looked up from germline, CDR1 is SGHAT and CDR2 is FQNNGV. CDR3 length: 14 residues. V gave up 3 bases and J gave up 5 bases, with 13 bases separating them. CDR3 region: CASSFQGMWETQYF. The CDR3 DNA reads TGTGCCAGCAGCTTCCAGGGGATGTGGGAGACCCAGTACTTC.

This clone has only one observation. The V call is TRBV10-3, the J call TRBJ1-1, with 11 bases aligning to TRBD1. The CDR3 sequence is 14 residues long. V was pared by 6 bases and J by 6 bases, with 6 bases of the junction left unmatched. Germline CDR1 is ENHRY and CDR2 is SYGVKD. The DNA of the CDR3 is TGTGCCATCAGGCAGGGGACAGGGGGGTCTGAAGCTTTCTTT. It is translated as CAIRQGTGGSEAFF.

The genes are TRBV13 and TRBJ1-5; 12 nucleotides line up with TRBD1. The germline V gene encodes CDR1 PRHDT and CDR2 FYEKMQ (reference sequence). The CDR3 is 14 residues long. Losses at the gene ends were 6 bases for V and 7 bases for J; bases not matched to a gene: 4. CDR3 in amino acids: CASSLGTGGQPQHF. The CDR3 DNA reads as TGTGCCAGCAGTCTCGGGACAGGGGGCCAGCCCCAGCATTTT.

The V and J genes are TRBV5-1 and TRBJ1-2; a possible D gene is TRBD1 (5 bases). V was clipped by 1 base and J by 4 bases, with 11 bases between them. There are 14 residues in the CDR3. CDR1 is SGHRS and CDR2 is YFSETQ in the germline V gene. The CDR3 loop is CASSLSRQSYGYTF. As DNA, the CDR3 is TGCGCCAGCAGCTTGAGCAGACAGAGCTATGGCTACACCTTC.

This chain joins TRBV28 and TRBJ2-7; 11 bases are a match to TRBD1. The CDR3 totals 15 residues. From germline, CDR1 is MDHEN and CDR2 SYDVKM. J lost 3 bases, V lost 5 bases, and 6 bases had no gene match. The CDR3 DNA reads TGTGCCAGCAGTCTTCGGGGGACAGGGGGCTACGAGCAGTACTTC. Translated: CASSLRGTGGYEQYF.

The J gene is TRBJ2-7, the V gene TRBV27; possibly TRBD2 for D (6 bases). The CDR3 spans 12 residues. V lost 8 bases, J lost 3 bases, and 11 bases lay in between. Germline lookup yields CDR1 MNHEY and CDR2 SMNVEV (reference sequence). This CDR3 reads CASRTSSYEQYF. In nucleotides, the CDR3 is TGTGCCAGCCGAACTAGCAGCTACGAGCAGTACTTC.